This T cell receptor beta chain was recovered during a study of shared clonotypes between healthy human individuals. Study-level background: Each donor contributed plates that comprised three CD4 naive, three CD4 memory, two CD8 naive and one CD8 memory. Study-level points and caveats: Donor scarcity curtailed the genetic and exposure-history diversity represented herein.

Comments on this clone: Its cognate antigen is unknown.

Only CD45RO-negative cells positively selected for CCR7 counted as naive CD8 cells, so terminally differentiated effector memory CD45RA+ cells were excluded. Each of the donors was a healthy adult who was HIV-negative and had not had a recent acute infection or vaccination. Deep was the level used in running the assay. Generated by immunoSEQ multiplex PCR, the TCRdb table keeps only in-frame clones and is missing some. The table includes about 2 million clones, over 85% detected once. The CDR3 loop spans 14 amino acids. Germline loops: CDR1 MDHEN, CDR2 SYDVKM. The junction had 6 bases not matched to a gene; V was cut back by 6 bases and J by 2 bases.

The sequenced sample consisted of naive CD8+ T cells sorted from blood. The sequence derives from a man aged 18 to 35 in good health. V gene TRBV28 combines with J gene TRBJ2-7; TRBD1 matches 8 bases. CDR3 loop: CASSPGTGPYEQYF. The CDR3 coding sequence is TGTGCCAGCAGCCCCGGGACAGGACCCTACGAGCAGTACTTC.